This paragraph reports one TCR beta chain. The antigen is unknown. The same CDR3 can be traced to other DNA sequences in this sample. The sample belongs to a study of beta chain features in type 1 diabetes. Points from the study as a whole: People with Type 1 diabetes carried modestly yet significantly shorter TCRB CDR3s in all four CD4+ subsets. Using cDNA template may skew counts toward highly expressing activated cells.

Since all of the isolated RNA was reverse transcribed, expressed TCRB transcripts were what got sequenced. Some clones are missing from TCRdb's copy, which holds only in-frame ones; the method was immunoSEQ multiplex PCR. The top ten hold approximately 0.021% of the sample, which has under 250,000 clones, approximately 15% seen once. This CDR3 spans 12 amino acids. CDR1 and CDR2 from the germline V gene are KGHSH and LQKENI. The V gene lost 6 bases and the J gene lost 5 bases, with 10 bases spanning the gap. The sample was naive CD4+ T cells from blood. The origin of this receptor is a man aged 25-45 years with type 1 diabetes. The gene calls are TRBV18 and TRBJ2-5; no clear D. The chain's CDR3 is CASSPGEETQYF. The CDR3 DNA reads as TGTGCCAGCTCCCCTGGTGAGGAGACCCAGTACTTC.